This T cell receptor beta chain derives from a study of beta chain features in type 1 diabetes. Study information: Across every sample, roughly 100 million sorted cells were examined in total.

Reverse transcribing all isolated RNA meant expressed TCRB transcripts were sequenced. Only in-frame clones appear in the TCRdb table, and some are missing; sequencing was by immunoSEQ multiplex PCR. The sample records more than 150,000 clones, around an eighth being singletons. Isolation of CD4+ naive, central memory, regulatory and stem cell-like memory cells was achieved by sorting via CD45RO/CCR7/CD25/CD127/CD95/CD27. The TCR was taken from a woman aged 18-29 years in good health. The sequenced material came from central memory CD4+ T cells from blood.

In DNA, the CDR3 is TGCAGCGTTTTTAGGACAGGGGGAAGTACCGAGCAGTACTTC. Its protein is CSVFRTGGSTEQYF. The rearrangement uses TRBV29-1 and TRBJ2-7, with 10 bases lining up with TRBD1. Germline CDR1 and CDR2: SQVTM and ANQGSEA. V dropped 5 bases and J dropped 6; count of bases not matched to a gene: 10. The CDR3 runs 14 residues.